These 21 T cell receptor beta chains came from one sample sequenced in a study of regulatory T cells in long-lasting Graves disease. Libraries of TCR beta came from iRepertoire HTBI primers plus Arm-PCR of CDR3 regions. TCRdb processed the multiplex PCR reads anew with MiXCR; each CDR3 protein has one entry. The data show some 470,000 distinct CDR3 sequences, 20% to 25% seen once. Time point reported: persistent/refractory GD, antithyroid drugs over 5 years with positive TRAb. TCR sequences were obtained from RNA taken from PBMCs. The sample was peripheral blood mononuclear cells (PBMCs), taken when the disease was refractory, from a patient treated with antithyroid drugs. The origin of the receptors is a female donor with Graves disease.

This clonotype was observed many times. This chain links TRBV10-3 with TRBJ2-2; no firm D call. The length of the CDR3 is 13 residues. Trimming shortened V by 6 bases and J by 3 bases, and 8 bases separated the two germline ends. Germline CDR1 and CDR2: ENHRY and SYGVKD. The CDR3 protein is CAIRAEHTGELFF. For the CDR3, the DNA is TGTGCCATCAGGGCCGAACACACCGGGGAGCTGTTTTTT.

The chain employs TRBV6-2 or TRBV6-3 and TRBJ2-3, with D tentatively TRBD1 (6 bases). Looked up from germline, CDR1 is MNHEY and CDR2 is SVGEGT. The ends were cut back, 5 bases at V and 2 bases at J, with 14 bases in the middle. This CDR3 contains 15 residues. The CDR3 loop reads CASSARTVTTDTQYF. The CDR3 nucleotides read TGTGCCAGCAGTGCCAGGACAGTCACCACAGATACGCAGTATTTT.

The J gene is TRBJ1-5, the V gene TRBV25-1; D is ambiguous. The CDR3 runs 14 residues. The germline V gene has CDR1 MGHDK and CDR2 SYGVNS. The V gene lost 2 bases and the J gene lost 3 bases, with 8 bases spanning the gap. The CDR3 nucleotides read TGTGCCAGCAGTGAAGTACGGATCAATCAGCCCCAGCATTTT. It encodes CASSEVRINQPQHF.

The chain employs TRBV4-1 and TRBJ1-2; TRBD1 might be the D (5 bases). The CDR3 runs 13 residues. Trimming took off 6 bases at V and 6 bases at J, with 14 bases between the two ends. Germline CDR1 MGHRA, CDR2 YSYEKL. The DNA for the CDR3 is TGCGCCAGCAGACATACAGGTTCTAATGGCTACACCTTC. It specifies CASRHTGSNGYTF.

Ten or more counts support this clonotype. This may come from a read error, since a much larger clone is one base off. As DNA, the CDR3 is TGTGCCAGCAGTTACGGGACAGGGGATTCACCCCTCCACTTT. Encoded protein: CASSYGTGDSPLHF. The V call is TRBV6-2 or TRBV6-3, the J call TRBJ1-6, with 10 bases aligning to TRBD1. With 2 bases clipped from V and 8 bases from J, the junction kept 0 bases outside the gene matches. CDR3 length: 14 residues. CDR1 is MNHEY, CDR2 SVGEGT, per germline.

This clonotype appeared many times. This chain links TRBV6-1 with TRBJ2-5; 7 nucleotides agree with TRBD1. Losses at the gene ends were 6 bases for V and 5 bases for J; bases not matched to a gene: 12. The germline CDR1 and CDR2 sequences are MNHNS and SASEGT. The CDR3 consists of 15 residues. The CDR3: CASSHDRVGSETQYF. CDR3 sequence (DNA): TGTGCCAGCAGCCACGACAGGGTCGGAAGCGAGACCCAGTACTTC.

The sample holds many counts of this clonotype. The V and J genes are TRBV11-2 and TRBJ1-5, with D hard to call. The germline V gene encodes CDR1 SGHAT and CDR2 FQNNGV. V dropped 6 bases and J dropped 8 bases, with 23 bases sitting between them. This CDR3 contains 16 residues. The CDR3 DNA is TGTGCCAGCAGGCCCCCCTCCGGGCTTAAAAGGGAGCCCCAGCATTTT. Encoded protein: CASRPPSGLKREPQHF.

The sample holds many counts of this clonotype. This chain uses TRBV28 with TRBJ1-4; 7 positions match TRBD1. CDR3 length: 15 residues. Trimming took 6 bases from V and 4 from J; bases not matched to a gene: 8. Germline V gene lookup returns CDR1 MDHEN and CDR2 SYDVKM. The CDR3 sequence is CASSPPGQNNEKLFF. The CDR3 coding sequence is TGTGCCAGCAGCCCCCCGGGACAGAATAATGAAAAACTGTTTTTT.

The rearrangement joins TRBV24-1 to TRBJ2-2; no clear D. CDR3 size: 12 residues. V lost 5 bases, J lost 5 bases, and 5 bases lay in between. The germline gives CDR1 KGHDR, CDR2 SFDVKD. CDR3 nucleotide sequence: TGTGCCACCAGTGGACGGACCGGGGAGCTGTTTTTT. Protein sequence: CATSGRTGELFF.

As concerns this clonotype: At one end the junction does not follow the germline gene, possibly because of a read error. This sequence joins TRBV7-7 and TRBJ2-3, with a weak D call TRBD1 (6 bases). The CDR3 has 16 residues. In germline, CDR1 is SSHAT, CDR2 FNYEAQ (reference sequence). The CDR3 DNA follows: TGTGCTAGCAGTCTTTTAGGGGGAGAAAGCACAGATACGCAGTATTTT. Translated: CASSLLGGESTDTQYF.

As regards this clonotype: A far larger clone lies a single base away; this is likely a read error. The chain links TRBV12-3 or TRBV12-4 to TRBJ2-7, with 8 nucleotides matching TRBD1. Trimming took 4 bases from V and 9 from J; bases not matched to a gene: 8. The CDR3 is made up of 13 amino acids. This CDR3 is CASSYRGRNGQYF. As DNA, the CDR3 is TGTGCCAGCAGTTACAGGGGGAGGAACGGGCAGTACTTC.

This clonotype showed up many times. The DNA is omitted, as the CDR3 cannot be located on it reliably, and the CDR3 follows TCRdb's listing. The genes are TRBV7-2 and TRBJ2-7; the table's TRBD2 call for D was not verified on the DNA. Germline V gene data show CDR1 as SGHTA and CDR2 as FQGNSA. The CDR3 length is 14 residues, termini included. The CDR3 region is CASSFGFAGGNSYF.

This clonotype was seen at least ten times. The chain couples TRBV7-8 to TRBJ2-5; D unclear. Between the trimmed V and J ends, which lost 2 bases and 7 bases, there was a span of 14 bases. The CDR3 consists of 14 residues. Germline-derived CDR1 and CDR2 are SGHVS and FQNEAQ. CDR3 in amino acids: CASSLPLEWVTQYF. CDR3 DNA: TGTGCCAGCAGCTTACCCCTAGAATGGGTGACCCAGTACTTC.

This chain joins TRBV7-6 and TRBJ2-7; possible D gene TRBD2, 5 bases. Germline CDR1 is SGHVS and CDR2 is FNYEAQ. CDR3 length: 17 residues. The V gene lost 1 base and the J gene lost 1 base, with 17 bases spanning the gap. The CDR3 region has the DNA TGTGCCAGCAGCTTAGAGGCTCCCACTCGAGGGTCCTACGAGCAGTACTTC. Protein product: CASSLEAPTRGSYEQYF.

The table lists this clonotype with many counts. The chain joins TRBV28 to TRBJ1-2, with D possibly being TRBD1 (6 bases). CDR3 length equals 13 residues. The V gene lost 5 bases and the J gene lost 4 bases, with 11 bases spanning the gap. Germline V gives CDR1 MDHEN, CDR2 SYDVKM. The CDR3 spells CASSPTGPYGYTF. CDR3 coding DNA: TGTGCCAGCAGTCCGACAGGACCCTATGGCTACACCTTC.

As concerns this clonotype: An end of the junction does not agree with germline; a read error may underlie this. The CDR3 nucleotides are TGTGCCAGCAGCCTAGGACCGTGGTCCGAAAATCAGCCCCAGCATTTT. Protein sequence: CASSLGPWSENQPQHF. The V gene is TRBV13, the J gene TRBJ1-5; no clear D gene. The germline V gene has CDR1 PRHDT and CDR2 FYEKMQ (reference sequence). The CDR3 loop spans 16 amino acids.

The chain recombines TRBV19 with TRBJ1-1; the D is unclear. This CDR3 region has 14 residues. Trimming left V 1 base short and J 4 bases short, with 10 bases between. From germline, CDR1 is LNHDA and CDR2 SQIVND (reference sequence). CDR3 nucleotides: TGTGCCAGTAGTATAGTTAGCGGGAGCACTGAAGCTTTCTTT. Protein sequence: CASSIVSGSTEAFF.

The J gene is TRBJ2-6, the V gene TRBV12-3 or TRBV12-4, with unresolved D. Between the trimmed V and J ends, which lost 1 base and 7 bases, there was a span of 2 bases. The CDR3 has 12 amino acids. The CDR3 nucleotides read TGTGCCAGCAGTTTAGTAGCCAACGTCCTGACTTTC. Its protein product is CASSLVANVLTF.

This clonotype was detected a few times. The chain has TRBV13 and TRBJ1-1, with TRBD1 identical over 11 bases. V lost 5 bases and J lost 5; bases outside the gene matches: 13. Per germline, CDR1 PRHDT and CDR2 FYEKMQ (reference sequence). The CDR3 spans 17 residues. The CDR3 DNA reads as TGTGCCAGCAGCCAAACCGGGACAGGGGGGATGAGGACTGAAGCTTTCTTT. This translates into CASSQTGTGGMRTEAFF.

This clonotype occurred many times. CDR3 region: CSVDDLYGYTF. Here the CDR3 DNA reads TGCAGCGTTGATGATCTCTATGGCTACACCTTC. The chain couples TRBV29-1 to TRBJ1-2; D ambiguous. Trimming left V 3 bases short and J 4 bases short, with 6 bases between. CDR1 is SQVTM and CDR2 is ANQGSEA in the germline V gene. The CDR3 covers 11 residues.

The rearrangement joins TRBV20-1 to TRBJ2-7; no firm D call. The CDR3 is made up of 11 amino acids. Germline values: CDR1 DFQATT, CDR2 SNEGSKA (reference sequence). Trimming removed 1 base at V and 7 bases at J, with 8 bases between. The CDR3 loop is CSARAVGEQYF. The CDR3 coding sequence is TGCAGTGCTAGAGCCGTTGGAGAGCAGTACTTC.